Listed here is a single TCR beta chain. The antigen it binds to is not known. One base away there is no much larger clone; base qualities are not given. Genomic DNA was extracted from sorted cells for sequencing of the TCRbeta CDR3 region. The immunoSEQ Assay was used for sequencing of TCRbeta CDR3 regions. TCRdb limited this immuneACCESS table to in-frame rearrangements with V and J called. A share of clones is missing; checked studies link under half to unresolved V genes, and the rest is unexplained. For this sample there are about 88,000 clones; approximately 85% appear just once. Of the sample, roughly 0.22% is held by the ten largest clones. The trial excluded patients who had a history of autoimmune disease or were on systemic immunosuppression. Peripheral blood for TCR sequencing was drawn from every dose cohort at baseline, at cycle 4 day 1 and at cycle 7 day 1. Samples were obtained from an open-label, multicenter, first-in-human phase I dose-escalation trial of ivuxolimab. The trial enrolled adults with locally advanced or metastatic head and neck squamous cell, hepatocellular, melanoma or renal cell carcinoma. Before TCR sequencing, CD4+ T cells and CD8+ T cells from peripheral blood were sorted into separate populations.

The data derive from a study of OX40 agonist ivuxolimab in advanced cancers. In terms of the full investigation: The costimulatory receptor OX40 (CD134) was targeted by ivuxolimab, a fully human IgG2 agonistic monoclonal antibody. Among the 52 dose-escalation patients, some 20 had hepatocellular carcinoma, 15 or so melanoma, 9 renal cell carcinoma and 9 head and neck cancer. The paper describes the monotherapy dose-escalation part (N ≈ 51 patients) of the phase I trial of ivuxolimab. A male proportion of around 81% and a mean age of about 60 years, ranging from about 20 to 80, were recorded for the dose-escalation cohort. Three dose-escalation patients achieved partial responses, one with hepatocellular carcinoma and two with cutaneous melanoma. Peripheral TCRbeta sequencing aimed to test whether ivuxolimab altered TCR sequence diversity and caused clonal T-cell expansion. Patients were allowed to have had prior anti-PD-1, anti-PD-L1 or anti-CTLA-4 therapy, and approximately 39% of the dose-escalation patients had been treated with checkpoint inhibitors. Intravenous ivuxolimab was administered to patients every 2 weeks at six dose levels: 0.01, 0.1, 0.3, 1.5, 3 and 10 mg/kg.

The germline V gene provides CDR1 SGHRS and CDR2 YFSETQ. The CDR3, cysteine through phenylalanine, is 18 amino acids long. Only CDR3 DNA is held: 54 bases, read in frame from base 1. The junction carries 24 bases between V and J, which are trimmed by 1 base and 5 bases respectively. Study-wide conclusions, independent of this receptor: After ivuxolimab, CD8+ T cells had more expanded clones than CD4+ T cells on average. At doses of 0.1 to 3.0 mg/kg, clonal expansion of both CD4+ and CD8+ blood T cells was observed from baseline to week 6. Antigen specificity was not determined for the clonally expanded peripheral T cells. Low levels of normalized T-cell clonal expansion were also seen in some patients who did not respond. Partial responders in the 0.1-3.0 mg/kg groups had among the lowest normalized peripheral clonal expansion, especially among CD8+ T cells.

This receptor was taken from an adult with an advanced solid tumor such as melanoma, head and neck, liver or kidney cancer. The V and J genes are TRBV5-1 and TRBJ1-2; the D gene is perhaps TRBD1, from 5 matching bases. Sequenced here: CD4+ or CD8+ T cells sorted from blood, sampled in a trial of the OX40 agonist ivuxolimab. Here the CDR3 is given as CASSLSGQPVRAPYGYTF. The DNA is as follows: TGCGCCAGCAGCTTGTCAGGGCAACCGGTAAGGGCCCCGTATGGCTACACCTTC.